This entry lists 16 T cell receptor beta chains sequenced from one sample in a study of cytomegalovirus exposure and HLA in healthy donors. 60 Vbeta and 13 Jbeta primers were used in PCR. This table comes from immunoSEQ multiplex PCR, and its TCRdb copy is limited to in-frame clones, with some not included. The data show about 300,000 clones, about nine tenths seen once. Sequencing input: PBMCs. The receptor set was obtained from a man aged 35 to 55 in good health and CMV-seropositive.

Comments on this clone: A junction boundary mismatches the germline segment, possibly from a read error. The rearrangement links TRBV7-9 to TRBJ2-4, with 7 positions matching TRBD1. Germline V CDR1 and CDR2: SEHNR, FQNEAQ (reference sequence). The CDR3 totals 17 residues. The CDR3 spells CSSSLGWRQGVKNIQYF. The CDR3 coding sequence is TGTTCCAGCAGCTTAGGGTGGCGCCAGGGGGTTAAAAACATTCAGTACTTC.

The CDR3 spells CASSDRGSNQPQHF. The CDR3 nucleotides read TGTGCCAGCAGCGACAGGGGAAGCAATCAGCCCCAGCATTTT. This rearrangement joins TRBV5-4 to TRBJ1-5, with 8 bases fitting TRBD1. Germline trimming cut 4 bases from V and 1 base from J; bases unmatched to any gene: 1. CDR1 SGHNT and CDR2 YYREEE come from the germline V gene (reference sequence). The CDR3 has 14 amino acids.

The chain combines TRBV2 with TRBJ2-5; 12 bases are a match to TRBD2. The CDR3 is 14 residues long. CDR1 SNHLY and CDR2 FYNNEI come from the germline V gene. V dropped 7 bases and J dropped 5; count of bases not matched to a gene: 5. Written as DNA, the CDR3 is TGTGCCAGCACGCCAACTAGCGGGAGGGAGACCCAGTACTTC. Translating gives CASTPTSGRETQYF.

J is TRBJ2-5 and V is TRBV2; the match to TRBD2 covers 7 bases. The CDR3 is 14 residues long. The germline gives CDR1 SNHLY, CDR2 FYNNEI. J lost 4 bases, V lost 7 bases, and 9 bases had no gene match. CDR3 sequence reads: CASTVGGLVETQYF. The CDR3 DNA sequence: TGTGCCAGCACTGTGGGAGGGCTGGTAGAGACCCAGTACTTC.

This clone was seen just once. The rearrangement joins TRBV5-6 to TRBJ2-5, with D unresolved. The germline CDR1 and CDR2 sequences are SGHDT and YYEEEE. This CDR3 is 11 amino acids long. The V end was cut by 1 base, the J end by 5 bases, with 3 bases between. CDR3 amino acids: CASSLQETQYF. CDR3 bases: TGTGCCAGCAGCTTGCAGGAGACCCAGTACTTC.

This clone has only one observation. V is TRBV4-2 and J is TRBJ2-2, with unresolved D. Trimming removed 0 bases at V and 7 bases at J, with 12 bases between. Germline V gives CDR1 LGHNA, CDR2 YNFKEQ. The CDR3 totals 15 residues. This chain's CDR3 is CASSQDIMANGELFF. DNA for the CDR3: TGTGCCAGCAGCCAAGATATTATGGCAAACGGGGAGCTGTTTTTT.

The chain joins TRBV28 to TRBJ2-2; 11 bases agree with TRBD2. The CDR3 loop spans 19 amino acids. CDR1 MDHEN and CDR2 SYDVKM come from the germline V gene. Trimming cost V 4 bases and J 5 bases; bases outside gene matches: 15. Here the CDR3 reads CASSSDFGTSGRWTGELFF. CDR3 DNA sequence: TGTGCCAGCAGTTCCGACTTCGGTACTAGCGGGAGATGGACCGGGGAGCTGTTTTTT.

The chain has TRBV28 and TRBJ1-2; no reliable D call. V lost 1 base and J 8 bases, leaving 17 bases between the germline ends. The V gene's germline CDR1 is MDHEN and CDR2 SYDVKM. This CDR3 is 15 amino acids long. CDR3 nucleotides: TGTGCCAGCAGTTTATTCCCAGGCCCGACGGGGGGCTACACCTTC. Protein: CASSLFPGPTGGYTF.

The rearrangement links TRBV7-9 to TRBJ1-1; no clear D. Germline V gene lookup returns CDR1 SEHNR and CDR2 FQNEAQ (reference sequence). This CDR3 contains 15 residues. V was pared by 5 bases and J by 0 bases, with 13 bases between. In DNA, the CDR3 is TGTGCCAGCAGCGGCAGCGGACGTCTGAACACTGAAGCTTTCTTT. Protein product: CASSGSGRLNTEAFF.

The chain combines TRBV14 with TRBJ2-7; 9 bases line up with TRBD1. The CDR3 consists of 13 residues. Germline CDR1 and CDR2: SGHDN and FVKESK. The V and J ends lost 4 bases and 3 bases, in that order; junction bases with no gene match: 1. The CDR3 nucleotides are TGTGCCAGCAGCCTGGGACAGGGCTACGAGCAGTACTTC. This translates into CASSLGQGYEQYF.

This chain uses TRBV28 with TRBJ1-2, with D tentatively TRBD1 (6 bases). V was clipped by 2 bases and J by 7 bases, with 11 bases between them. The CDR3 is 13 amino acids. The germline V gene encodes CDR1 MDHEN and CDR2 SYDVKM. CDR3 sequence reads: CASSLGYRAGYTF. Here the CDR3 DNA reads TGTGCCAGCAGTTTAGGGTACAGGGCTGGCTACACCTTC.

The chain links TRBV7-3 to TRBJ1-1, with D tentatively TRBD1 (5 bases). This CDR3 is 13 amino acids long. Germline CDR1 SGHTA, CDR2 FQGTGA. Trimming cost V 1 base and J 5 bases, with 8 bases left between them. The CDR3 DNA sequence: TGTGCCAGCAGCTTAAGCGGGGGGACTGAAGCTTTCTTT. Its protein product is CASSLSGGTEAFF.

The rearrangement joins TRBV2 to TRBJ2-2; tentative D call: TRBD1 (6 bases). V was trimmed by 8 bases and J by 0 bases, leaving 10 bases between them. Germline V gene lookup returns CDR1 SNHLY and CDR2 FYNNEI. The CDR3 has 14 amino acids. The CDR3, as DNA: TGTGCCAGCTCGGGACAACCGAACACCGGGGAGCTGTTTTTT. Protein: CASSGQPNTGELFF.

In this sample, this clone turned up a few times. This chain connects TRBV19 to TRBJ1-2; 7 bases align to TRBD1. With 5 bases clipped from V and 4 bases from J, the junction kept 4 bases outside the gene matches. Germline assignment: CDR1 LNHDA and CDR2 SQIVND (reference sequence). This CDR3 is built from 13 residues. The DNA of the CDR3 is TGTGCCAGTAGTCCACAGGGGTTCTATGGCTACACCTTC. It yields the protein CASSPQGFYGYTF.

J is TRBJ1-1 and V is TRBV6-5; no clear D gene. CDR1 is MNHEY and CDR2 is SVGAGI in the germline V gene. The CDR3 extends over 15 amino acids. The V end lost 0 bases, the J end lost 7 bases, and 15 bases lay between the germline ends. The CDR3 loop reads CASSYSNNWRGEAFF. The CDR3 nucleotides read TGTGCCAGCAGTTACTCGAATAACTGGCGCGGTGAAGCTTTCTTT.

This rearrangement joins TRBV7-8 to TRBJ2-7, with D tentatively TRBD1 (6 bases). CDR1 SGHVS and CDR2 FQNEAQ come from the germline V gene. The CDR3 contains 14 residues. V was shortened by 5 bases and J by 6 bases, with 17 bases between the two germline ends. CDR3 sequence (DNA): TGTGCCAGCAGCCCTTCGACAGGCTGGGGCGAGCAGTACTTC. Its translation: CASSPSTGWGEQYF.